These 24 T cell receptor beta chains were sequenced from one sample in a study of response to subunit inactivated influenza vaccine listed by TCRdb under 2018. The library was built by means of RT-PCR. These reads were obtained on an Illumina HiSeq 2500. In-frame beta chains were kept once TCRdb had trimmed the public reads at Q25 with fastp and called clones with MiXCR. Here each entry gathers all rows of one CDR3 protein and keeps the most common genes and DNA. Within this sample are around 570,000 distinct CDR3 sequences, with 7.5% to 8.5% of them counted one time only. 13% of the sample is held by the ten biggest clonotypes. The material sequenced was PBMCs from blood, taken 23 months after vaccination. The source is a man between 50 and 75 years old who received an inactivated influenza vaccine. Donor details come from another sample of the same person, matched by shared clones.

Only a few counts were recorded for this clonotype. V and J are TRBV2 and TRBJ2-3; D ambiguous. In germline, CDR1 is SNHLY, CDR2 FYNNEI. The V and J ends lost 0 bases and 7 bases respectively, with 5 bases between them. This CDR3 is 12 amino acids long. The CDR3 DNA is TGTGCCAGCAGTGAAGCGAAGTATACGCAGTATTTT. Its translation is CASSEAKYTQYF.

This clonotype occurred a few times. V and J are TRBV20-1 and TRBJ2-3; TRBD2 aligns across 9 bases. Trimming cost V 3 bases and J 3 bases; bases outside gene matches: 10. The germline gives CDR1 DFQATT, CDR2 SNEGSKA (reference sequence). This CDR3 has 16 amino acids. CDR3 residues: CSARLGLATATDTQYF. CDR3 nucleotides: TGCAGTGCTAGGCTTGGACTAGCGACCGCGACAGATACGCAGTATTTT.

This clonotype was seen only a few times. The chain couples TRBV7-8 to TRBJ2-1; 9 nucleotides match TRBD2. Germline CDR1 SGHVS, CDR2 FQNEAQ. The CDR3 sequence is 15 residues long. J gave up 11 bases and V 7 bases, and 15 bases lay outside the gene matches. The CDR3 loop is CASIQTPSGDRKQFF. In DNA form, the CDR3 reads TGTGCCAGCATCCAAACCCCTAGCGGGGACCGTAAGCAGTTCTTC.

This clonotype was counted only a few times. The chain recombines TRBV11-2 with TRBJ1-2, with D hard to call. Trimming left V 1 base short and J 3 bases short, with 9 bases between. Germline V CDR1 and CDR2: SGHAT, FQNNGV. The CDR3 is 14 residues long. The CDR3 DNA reads as TGTGCCAGCAGCTTAGCCCAGGCGGACTATGGCTACACCTTC. It encodes CASSLAQADYGYTF.

The chain employs TRBV2 and TRBJ2-5, with TRBD2 matching 9 bases. V lost 6 bases, J lost 5 bases, and 16 bases stayed unmatched. The CDR3 extends over 17 amino acids. Per the germline V gene, CDR1 is SNHLY and CDR2 is FYNNEI. The CDR3 reads CASREQSGRRIRETQYF. The CDR3 bases are TGTGCCAGCAGGGAACAGAGCGGGAGGAGGATAAGGGAGACCCAGTACTTC.

The chain links TRBV20-1 to TRBJ2-7; D may be TRBD1 or TRBD2 (7 bases each). Germline CDR1 is DFQATT and CDR2 is SNEGSKA (reference sequence). This CDR3 comprises 14 residues. V lost 6 bases, J lost 1 base, and 16 bases lay in between. The CDR3 loop reads CSAGSGGGSYEQYF. CDR3 DNA sequence: TGCAGTGCGGGATCAGGGGGGGGTTCCTACGAGCAGTACTTC.

This chain uses TRBV9 with TRBJ2-3, with D hard to call. Germline lookup yields CDR1 SGDLS and CDR2 YYNGEE. Trimming removed 0 bases from V and 6 bases from J, with 11 bases in between. This CDR3 has 14 residues. The CDR3 DNA reads TGTGCCAGCAGCGTAGGGGGTCCGGACGATACGCAGTATTTT. Its protein product is CASSVGGPDDTQYF.

A few counts support this clonotype. As DNA, the CDR3 is TGTGCCAGCAGCCGCGGGGTCCACACAGATACGCAGTATTTT. This encodes CASSRGVHTDTQYF. The rearrangement joins TRBV3-1 to TRBJ2-3; a possible D gene is TRBD2 (6 bases). Germline V gene sequence: CDR1 LGHDT, CDR2 YNNKEL (reference sequence). V shed 4 bases and J shed 2 bases, with 10 bases lying between them. This CDR3 spans 14 amino acids.

The chain is built from TRBV29-1 and TRBJ2-2; possible D gene TRBD2, 6 bases. Germline V CDR1 and CDR2: SQVTM, ANQGSEA. V shed 7 bases and J shed 2 bases, with 11 bases lying between them. The CDR3 has 13 amino acids. The DNA for the CDR3 is TGCAGCGGGACTACAGGAAACACCGGGGAGCTGTTTTTT. Translated: CSGTTGNTGELFF.

The genes are TRBV6-1 and TRBJ2-3; D uncertain. The CDR3 length is 14 residues. Deletions cut 5 bases from V and 1 base from J, with 10 bases between. Germline V gives CDR1 MNHNS, CDR2 SASEGT. The CDR3 here is CASSPYYGTDTQYF. CDR3 DNA: TGTGCCAGCAGTCCCTACTACGGCACAGATACGCAGTATTTT.

This clonotype turned up a few times. This sequence joins TRBV6-2 or TRBV6-3 and TRBJ2-5; D may be TRBD2 (5 bases). Germline lookup yields CDR1 MNHEY and CDR2 SVGEGT. The CDR3 has 15 amino acids. Trimming left V 6 bases short and J 0 bases short, with 14 bases between. The CDR3 loop is CASRPSGGYQETQYF. DNA of the CDR3: TGTGCCAGCAGACCCTCCGGCGGGTACCAAGAGACCCAGTACTTC.

This clonotype was picked up a small number of times. This rearrangement joins TRBV29-1 to TRBJ2-7; D might be TRBD1 or TRBD2, each matching 5 bases. V lost 7 bases and J lost 6, with 16 bases in between. CDR1 and CDR2 (germline): SQVTM, ANQGSEA. CDR3 size: 12 residues. The CDR3: CSAGTRQVEQYF. CDR3 DNA: TGCAGCGCTGGGACCCGGCAGGTCGAGCAGTACTTC.

The chain recombines TRBV28 with TRBJ1-6; D is unresolved. The CDR3 consists of 16 residues. The germline V gene encodes CDR1 MDHEN and CDR2 SYDVKM. The ends were cut back, 6 bases at V and 3 bases at J, with 15 bases in the middle. CDR3 coding DNA: TGTGCCAGCAGCCCCTTAGCCACTCACTATAATTCACCCCTCCACTTT. Translated: CASSPLATHYNSPLHF. The whole variable domain, remainder taken from reference TRBV28 and TRBJ1-6, is DVKVTQSSRYLVKRTGEKVFLECVQDMDHENMFWYRQDPGLGLRLIYFSYDVKMKEKGDIPEGYSVSREKKERFSLILESASTNQTSMYLCASSPLATHYNSPLHFGNGTRLTVT.

This clonotype was found a few times. V gene TRBV20-1 combines with J gene TRBJ1-1; no firm D call. CDR1 is DFQATT and CDR2 is SNEGSKA in the germline V gene (reference sequence). The CDR3 has 12 amino acids. V was shortened by 4 bases and J by 1 base, with 7 bases between the two germline ends. The CDR3 sequence is CSAKQPNTEAFF. The CDR3 DNA is TGCAGTGCTAAACAGCCGAACACTGAAGCTTTCTTT.

This clonotype was detected only a few times. J is TRBJ1-1 and V is TRBV7-9; no definite D call. The V end was cut by 7 bases, the J end by 1 base, with 7 bases between. Germline values: CDR1 SEHNR, CDR2 FQNEAQ (reference sequence). The CDR3 has 12 residues. CDR3 sequence (DNA): TGTGCCAGCACCATGGGGAACACTGAAGCTTTCTTT. Its protein product is CASTMGNTEAFF.

This clonotype was counted only a few times. The rearrangement uses TRBV4-3 and TRBJ2-3; 8 bases match TRBD2. Germline V gene lookup returns CDR1 LGHNA and CDR2 YSLEER. The CDR3 length is 15 residues. With V trimmed by 1 base and J by 5 bases, 5 bases remained unmatched. CDR3 amino acids: CASSQGGSGEDTQYF. DNA for the CDR3: TGCGCCAGCAGCCAAGGGGGTAGCGGGGAAGATACGCAGTATTTT.

This clonotype appeared a few times. The chain carries TRBV7-8 and TRBJ1-5; D is uncertain. V was cut by 5 bases and J by 7 bases, with 12 bases left in between. This CDR3 is built from 13 residues. Germline loops: CDR1 SGHVS, CDR2 FQNEAQ. The CDR3, as DNA: TGTGCCAGCAGCCATGGGGAAAGGCAGCCCCAGCATTTT. Protein sequence: CASSHGERQPQHF.

A single count supports this clonotype. The V and J genes are TRBV7-9 and TRBJ1-2; unclear D gene. The CDR3 is 13 residues long. Trimming removed 1 base at V and 4 bases at J, with 7 bases between. Looked up from germline, CDR1 is SEHNR and CDR2 is FQNEAQ (reference sequence). The CDR3 DNA is TGTGCCAGCAGCTTAGGGCCCGTCTATGGCTACACCTTC. It is translated as CASSLGPVYGYTF.

V gene TRBV4-1 combines with J gene TRBJ2-4; 8 bases agree with TRBD1. The CDR3 is made up of 16 amino acids. The trim removed 0 bases at V and 6 bases at J, leaving 7 bases unmatched. CDR1 is MGHRA and CDR2 is YSYEKL in the germline V gene. CDR3 bases: TGCGCCAGCAGCCAAGATCGGACAGGGTCGAGAAACATTCAGTACTTC. Its protein product is CASSQDRTGSRNIQYF.

This chain links TRBV29-1 with TRBJ1-1; 8 bases align to TRBD1. The V gene's germline CDR1 is SQVTM and CDR2 ANQGSEA. This CDR3 spans 14 amino acids. V was pared by 7 bases and J by 4 bases, with 11 bases of the junction left unmatched. The CDR3 DNA sequence: TGCAGCGCAGGACAGGGCGGTCGGACCACTGAAGCTTTCTTT. Amino acids: CSAGQGGRTTEAFF.

The chain recombines TRBV24-1 with TRBJ2-3, with 9 bases aligning to TRBD2. Looked up from germline, CDR1 is KGHDR and CDR2 is SFDVKD. CDR3 length: 16 residues. J was trimmed by 7 bases and V by 3 bases; bases with no gene match: 10. The CDR3 bases are TGTGCCACCAGTGATCAACAGGGACTAGCTTGGAATACGCAGTATTTT. Amino acids: CATSDQQGLAWNTQYF.

V and J are TRBV7-2 and TRBJ2-3, with TRBD1 as a possible D gene (7 bases). Trimming shortened V by 0 bases and J by 4 bases, and 14 bases separated the two germline ends. The CDR3 contains 16 residues. The germline V gene encodes CDR1 SGHTA and CDR2 FQGNSA. This chain's CDR3 is CASSLAGLQGADTQYF. For the CDR3, the DNA is TGTGCCAGCAGCTTAGCGGGACTCCAGGGGGCAGATACGCAGTATTTT.

In its sample, this clonotype was seen a few times. The chain is built from TRBV19 and TRBJ2-3; tentative D call: TRBD1 (5 bases). There are 12 residues in the CDR3. Trimming stripped 9 bases from V and 5 bases from J, with 12 bases between. Germline V CDR1 and CDR2: LNHDA, SQIVND (reference sequence). The CDR3 bases are TGTGCCAGAAAACCCACAGGAGATACGCAGTATTTT. This codes for CARKPTGDTQYF.

In this sample, this clonotype turned up a few times. The V and J genes are TRBV11-2 and TRBJ2-7, with TRBD1 matching over 8 bases. Germline lookup yields CDR1 SGHAT and CDR2 FQNNGV. This CDR3 has 15 amino acids. Trimming cost V 4 bases and J 4 bases; bases outside gene matches: 9. This CDR3 is CASSSYDRGSYEQYF. The CDR3, as DNA: TGTGCCAGCAGCTCATACGACAGGGGATCATACGAGCAGTACTTC.